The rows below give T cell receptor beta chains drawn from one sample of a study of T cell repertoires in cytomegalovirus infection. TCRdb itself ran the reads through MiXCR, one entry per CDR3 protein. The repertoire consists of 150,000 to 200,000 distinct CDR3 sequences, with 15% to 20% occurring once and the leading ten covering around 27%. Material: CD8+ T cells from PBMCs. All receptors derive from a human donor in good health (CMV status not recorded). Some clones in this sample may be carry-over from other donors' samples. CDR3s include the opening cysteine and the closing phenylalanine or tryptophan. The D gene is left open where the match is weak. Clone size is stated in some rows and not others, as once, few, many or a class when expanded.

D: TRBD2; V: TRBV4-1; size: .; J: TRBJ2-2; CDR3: CASSIGGTSTYTGELFF; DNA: TGCGCCAGCAGCATCGGGGGGACTAGCACTTACACCGGGGAGCTGTTTTTT
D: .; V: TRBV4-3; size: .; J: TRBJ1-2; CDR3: CASSQDQGWIYGYTF; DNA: TGCGCCAGCAGCCAAGATCAGGGCTGGATTTATGGCTACACCTTC
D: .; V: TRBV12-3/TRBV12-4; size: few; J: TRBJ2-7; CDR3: CASSFANYEQYF; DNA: TGTGCCAGCAGTTTTGCTAACTACGAGCAGTACTTC
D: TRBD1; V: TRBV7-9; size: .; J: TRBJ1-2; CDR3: CASSLPDRENYGYTF; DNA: TGTGCCAGCAGTCTCCCAGACAGGGAGAACTATGGCTACACCTTC
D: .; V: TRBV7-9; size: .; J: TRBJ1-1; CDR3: CASSVTGYMNTEAFF; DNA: TGTGCCAGCAGCGTGACGGGTTACATGAACACTGAAGCTTTCTTT
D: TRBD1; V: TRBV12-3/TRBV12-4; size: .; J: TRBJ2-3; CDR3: CASSPSDRGITDTQYF; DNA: TGTGCCAGCAGTCCAAGCGACAGGGGAATCACAGATACGCAGTATTTT
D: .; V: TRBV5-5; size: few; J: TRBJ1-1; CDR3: CASSSPSEAFF; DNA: TGTGCCAGCAGCAGCCCTTCTGAAGCTTTCTTT
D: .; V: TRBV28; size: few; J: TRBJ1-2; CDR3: CASSLRRVGSGYTF; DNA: TGTGCCAGCAGTTTAAGAAGGGTAGGCTCCGGCTACACCTTC
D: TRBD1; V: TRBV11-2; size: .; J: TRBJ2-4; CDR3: CASSVFASQGPKNIQYF; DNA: TGTGCCAGCAGCGTCTTCGCCTCACAGGGGCCCAAAAACATTCAGTACTTC
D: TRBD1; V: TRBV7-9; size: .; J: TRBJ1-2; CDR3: CASSSGGGYGYTF; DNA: TGTGCCAGCAGCTCAGGGGGTGGGTATGGCTACACCTTC
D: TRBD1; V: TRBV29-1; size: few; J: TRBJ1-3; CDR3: CSVAGTAGNTIYF; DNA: TGCAGCGTCGCCGGGACAGCTGGAAACACCATATATTTT
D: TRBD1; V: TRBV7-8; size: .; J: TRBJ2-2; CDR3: CASSLYEGQRDTGELFF; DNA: TGTGCCAGCAGCCTATATGAGGGACAGCGAGACACCGGGGAGCTGTTTTTT
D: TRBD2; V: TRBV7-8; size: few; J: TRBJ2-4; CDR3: CASSPTPTSGGPFVYF; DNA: TGTGCCAGCAGCCCGACCCCAACTAGCGGGGGCCCCTTCGTCTACTTC
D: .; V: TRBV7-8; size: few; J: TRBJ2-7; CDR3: CASSLADGVGSYEQYF; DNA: TGTGCCAGCAGCTTAGCGGACGGGGTAGGGTCCTACGAGCAGTACTTC
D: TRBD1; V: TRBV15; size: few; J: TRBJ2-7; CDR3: CATSRTGDSYEQYF; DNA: TGTGCCACCAGCAGGACAGGGGATTCCTACGAGCAGTACTTC
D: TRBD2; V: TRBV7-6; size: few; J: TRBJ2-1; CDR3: CASSFILAGGYNEQFF; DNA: TGTGCCAGCAGCTTTATACTAGCGGGGGGTTACAATGAGCAGTTCTTC
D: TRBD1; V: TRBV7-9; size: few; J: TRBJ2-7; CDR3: CASSLTGELYEQYF; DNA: TGTGCCAGCAGCTTGACAGGGGAACTGTACGAGCAGTACTTC
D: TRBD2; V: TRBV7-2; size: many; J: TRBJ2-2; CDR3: CASSLDPYFAGETSNTGELFF; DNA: TGTGCCAGCAGCTTAGATCCCTATTTTGCGGGGGAAACCTCGAACACCGGGGAGCTGTTTTTT
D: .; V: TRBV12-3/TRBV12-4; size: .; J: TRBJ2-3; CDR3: CASSLARPNTQYF; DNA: TGTGCCAGCAGTTTAGCCAGGCCGAATACGCAGTATTTT
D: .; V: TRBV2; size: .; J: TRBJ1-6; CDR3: CASSESGSSYNSPLHF; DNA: TGTGCCAGCAGTGAATCAGGGAGCTCCTATAATTCACCCCTCCACTTT
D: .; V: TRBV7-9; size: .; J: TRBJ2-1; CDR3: CASSLAPSRNNEQFF; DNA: TGTGCCAGCAGCTTAGCGCCATCGAGAAACAATGAGCAGTTCTTC
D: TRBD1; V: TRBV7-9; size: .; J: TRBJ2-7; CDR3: CASSARMDREEEQYF; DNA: TGTGCCAGCAGCGCCCGGATGGACAGGGAGGAAGAGCAGTACTTC